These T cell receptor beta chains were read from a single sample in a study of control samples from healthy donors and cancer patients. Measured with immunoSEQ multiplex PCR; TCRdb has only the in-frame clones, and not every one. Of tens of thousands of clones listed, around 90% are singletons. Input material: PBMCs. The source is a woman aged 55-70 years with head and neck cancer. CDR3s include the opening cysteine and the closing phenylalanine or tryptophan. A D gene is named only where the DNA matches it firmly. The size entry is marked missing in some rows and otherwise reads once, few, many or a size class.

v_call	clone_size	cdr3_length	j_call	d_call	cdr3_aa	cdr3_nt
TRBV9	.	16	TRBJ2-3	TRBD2	CASSPTGTSVSDTQYF	TGTGCCAGCAGCCCCACCGGGACTAGCGTTTCCGATACGCAGTATTTT
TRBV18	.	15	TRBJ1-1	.	CASSPIITANTEAFF	TGTGCCAGCTCTCCAATTATAACGGCGAACACTGAAGCTTTCTTT
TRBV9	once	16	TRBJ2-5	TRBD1	CASSVAVGQPQETQYF	TGTGCCAGCAGCGTAGCTGTGGGACAGCCCCAAGAGACCCAGTACTTC
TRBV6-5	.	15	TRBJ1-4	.	CASRPGPSRNEKLFF	TGTGCCAGCAGGCCCGGCCCGTCACGTAATGAAAAACTGTTTTTT
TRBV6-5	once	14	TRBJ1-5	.	CASSYSGGTQPQHF	TGTGCCAGCAGTTACTCGGGGGGGACTCAGCCCCAGCATTTT
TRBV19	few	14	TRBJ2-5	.	CASTKRGGQETQYF	TGTGCCAGTACCAAGAGGGGGGGGCAAGAGACCCAGTACTTC
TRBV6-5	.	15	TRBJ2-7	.	CASFQGGTSSYEQYF	TGTGCCAGCTTCCAAGGTGGTACCAGCTCCTACGAGCAGTACTTC
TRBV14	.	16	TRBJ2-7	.	CASSQGTGRISYEQYF	TGTGCCAGCAGCCAAGGCACAGGGCGAATTTCCTACGAGCAGTACTTC
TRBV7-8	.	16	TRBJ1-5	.	CASSQGPGHSNQPQHF	TGTGCCAGCAGCCAGGGACCGGGACATAGCAATCAGCCCCAGCATTTT
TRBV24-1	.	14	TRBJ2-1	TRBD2	CATNLLAGVNEQFF	TGTGCCACCAATCTTCTAGCGGGAGTCAATGAGCAGTTCTTC
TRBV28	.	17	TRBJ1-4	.	CASSLGVSFISNEKLFF	TGTGCCAGCAGTTTGGGGGTCTCCTTCATCTCTAATGAAAAACTGTTTTTT
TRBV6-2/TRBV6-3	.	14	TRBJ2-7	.	CASNPVTATGEQYF	TGTGCCAGCAACCCCGTGACCGCTACGGGGGAGCAGTACTTC
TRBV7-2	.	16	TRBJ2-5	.	CASSSGVSGVQETQYF	TGTGCCAGCAGCTCCGGCGTTAGCGGCGTCCAAGAGACCCAGTACTTC
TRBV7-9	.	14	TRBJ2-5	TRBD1	CASTVWDREETQYF	TGTGCCAGCACCGTGTGGGACAGGGAAGAGACCCAGTACTTC
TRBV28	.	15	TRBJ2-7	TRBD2	CASSPGLAGDYEQYF	TGTGCCAGCAGCCCGGGACTAGCGGGTGACTACGAGCAGTACTTC
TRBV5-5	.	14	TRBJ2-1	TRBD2	CASSLETSDNEQFF	TGTGCCAGCAGCTTGGAGACTAGCGACAATGAGCAGTTCTTC
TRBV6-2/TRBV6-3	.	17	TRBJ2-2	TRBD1	CASSSPGTGIRTGELFF	TGTGCCAGCAGTTCCCCCGGGACAGGGATAAGGACCGGGGAGCTGTTTTTT
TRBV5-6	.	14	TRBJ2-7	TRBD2	CASSWRSAGGEQYF	TGTGCCAGCAGCTGGCGGTCCGCGGGAGGCGAGCAGTACTTC
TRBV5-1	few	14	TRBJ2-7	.	CASSLGAGDYEQYF	TGCGCCAGCAGCTTGGGGGCGGGCGACTACGAGCAGTACTTC
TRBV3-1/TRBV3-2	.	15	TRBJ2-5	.	CASSQDVNILETQYF	TGTGCCAGCAGCCAAGATGTGAACATTCTAGAGACCCAGTACTTC
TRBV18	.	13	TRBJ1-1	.	CASSPTGNTEAFF	TGTGCCAGCTCACCGACCGGGAACACTGAAGCTTTCTTT
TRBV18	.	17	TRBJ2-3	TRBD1	CASSPKDRARIADTQYF	TGTGCCAGCTCACCAAAGGACAGGGCACGGATCGCAGATACGCAGTATTTT
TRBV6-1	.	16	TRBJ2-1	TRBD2	CASSVTSSGSNNEQFF	TGTGCCAGCAGTGTAACCTCGAGCGGGAGTAACAATGAGCAGTTCTTC
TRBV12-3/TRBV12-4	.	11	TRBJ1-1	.	CASSLGAEAFF	TGTGCCAGCAGTTTAGGAGCTGAAGCTTTCTTT
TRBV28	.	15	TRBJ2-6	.	CASSKGFSGANVLTF	TGTGCCAGCAGCAAAGGGTTCTCTGGGGCCAACGTCCTGACTTTC
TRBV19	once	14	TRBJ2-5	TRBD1	CASSQTGGRETQYF	TGTGCCAGTAGTCAGACAGGGGGCCGGGAGACCCAGTACTTC
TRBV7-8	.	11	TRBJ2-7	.	CASKSEYEQYF	TGTGCCAGCAAGAGCGAGTACGAGCAGTACTTC
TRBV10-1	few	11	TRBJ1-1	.	CASSENTEAFF	TGCGCCAGCAGTGAAAACACTGAAGCTTTCTTT
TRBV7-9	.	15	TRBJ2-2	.	CASNPPLVNTGELFF	TGTGCCAGCAACCCGCCGTTAGTTAACACCGGGGAGCTGTTTTTT
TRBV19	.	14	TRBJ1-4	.	CASSPTTGREKLFF	TGTGCCAGTAGTCCCACCACAGGCAGAGAAAAACTGTTTTTT
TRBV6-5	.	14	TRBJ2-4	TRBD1	CASISGGITNIQYF	TGTGCCAGCATTTCAGGGGGCATAACAAACATTCAGTACTTC
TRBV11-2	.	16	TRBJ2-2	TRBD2	CASSSGLAGVAGELFF	TGTGCCAGCAGCTCGGGACTAGCGGGAGTGGCCGGGGAGCTGTTTTTT
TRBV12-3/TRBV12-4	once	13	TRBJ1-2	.	CASSPLDYYGYTF	TGTGCCAGCAGTCCCCTCGACTACTATGGCTACACCTTC
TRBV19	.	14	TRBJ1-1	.	CASSIVRGGTEAFF	TGTGCCAGTAGTATAGTCCGGGGGGGCACTGAAGCTTTCTTT
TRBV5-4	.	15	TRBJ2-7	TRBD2	CASSLDPGGPWEQYF	TGTGCCAGCAGCTTGGATCCGGGAGGGCCGTGGGAGCAGTACTTC
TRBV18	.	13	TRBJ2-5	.	CASSLSYQETQYF	TGTGCCAGCTCACTTTCTTACCAAGAGACCCAGTACTTC
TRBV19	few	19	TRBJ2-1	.	CASHYPLLDSWFPYDEQFF	TGTGCCAGTCACTACCCGTTATTGGACTCCTGGTTCCCGTATGATGAGCAGTTCTTC
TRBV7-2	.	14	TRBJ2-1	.	CASSLLGQPYEQFF	TGTGCCAGCAGCTTATTGGGGCAGCCATATGAGCAGTTCTTC
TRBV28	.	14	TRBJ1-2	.	CASSLQTVNYGYTF	TGTGCCAGCAGTTTACAGACAGTTAACTATGGCTACACCTTC
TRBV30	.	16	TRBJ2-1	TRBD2	CAWGSGITYAHNEQFF	TGTGCCTGGGGCAGCGGGATTACGTATGCCCACAATGAGCAGTTCTTC
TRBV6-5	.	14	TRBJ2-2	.	CASSYQRFTGELFF	TGTGCCAGCAGTTACCAGCGTTTCACCGGGGAGCTGTTTTTT
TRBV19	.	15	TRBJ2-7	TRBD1	CASSVWTGITTEQYF	TGTGCCAGTAGTGTATGGACAGGGATTACAACCGAGCAGTACTTC
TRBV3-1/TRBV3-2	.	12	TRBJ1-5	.	CASSQDSGPQHF	TGTGCCAGCAGCCAAGATAGTGGGCCCCAGCATTTT
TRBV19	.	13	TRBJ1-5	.	CASSIPGNQPQHF	TGTGCCAGTAGTATCCCGGGCAATCAGCCCCAGCATTTT
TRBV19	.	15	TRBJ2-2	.	CASTTSGPDTGELFF	TGTGCCAGTACCACAAGCGGGCCGGACACCGGGGAGCTGTTTTTT